This T cell receptor (beta chain) was sequenced during a study of blood T cell repertoires in COVID-19. In the study overall: The United States, Italy and Spain supplied acute and convalescent COVID-19 samples. T cells, B-cell-depleted T cells, or PBMCs supplied cDNA or gDNA.

With 1 base clipped from V and 4 bases from J, the junction kept 5 bases outside the gene matches. Germline CDR1 reads LGHDT; CDR2 reads YNNKEL (reference sequence). This CDR3 has 15 residues. In the source study's methods: Using reference gene primer amplification, nucleated cell counts were estimated. Generated by immunoSEQ multiplex PCR, the TCRdb table keeps only in-frame clones and is missing some. V, J and clone size are those of that table, while D and trimming were read from the DNA. The sample carries 150,000 to 200,000 clones, 70% to 85% recorded once. The gene calls are TRBV3-1 (or the pseudogene TRBV3-2) and TRBJ1-2; 8 nucleotides match TRBD1. Sequencing used peripheral blood. The receptor comes from a human donor in a cohort sampled during active COVID-19. The CDR3 protein is CASSQGTGLIYGYTF. In nucleotides, the CDR3 is TGTGCCAGCAGCCAAGGGACAGGGCTCATCTATGGCTACACCTTC.